Following are 30 T cell receptor beta chains from one sample sequenced in a study of blood T cell repertoires in COVID-19. Produced via immunoSEQ multiplex PCR; TCRdb's table is partial and in-frame only. The sample comprises fewer than 120,000 clones, 75% to 85% of which are singletons, and more than 15% rests with the top ten. Sequenced: peripheral blood. These receptors all come from a woman aged 55-69 years with acute or convalescent COVID-19.

The J gene is TRBJ2-7, the V gene TRBV2; 7 bases are a match to TRBD1. Germline V lookup: CDR1 SNHLY, CDR2 FYNNEI. The V and J ends lost 4 bases and 2 bases, in that order; junction bases with no gene match: 8. This CDR3 contains 15 residues. The CDR3 sequence: CASSALTGAPYEQYF. CDR3 nucleotide sequence: TGTGCCAGCAGTGCCTTAACAGGGGCCCCCTACGAGCAGTACTTC.

V usage is TRBV11-3 and J usage is TRBJ2-7; possible D gene TRBD2, 7 bases. The CDR3 length is 14 residues. The V gene's germline CDR1 is SGHNT and CDR2 YENEEA. V gave up 6 bases and J gave up 6 bases, with 18 bases separating them. In nucleotides, the CDR3 is TGTGCCAGCAGTGGCGAGGGGGGGTTTGGCGAGCAGTACTTC. Its protein product is CASSGEGGFGEQYF.

The chain couples TRBV29-1 to TRBJ1-2; D unresolved. This CDR3 has 13 amino acids. Per the germline V gene, CDR1 is SQVTM and CDR2 is ANQGSEA. V was pared by 6 bases and J by 4 bases, with 15 bases between. The CDR3 DNA is TGCAGCGTCCGTTCCTCCGCCAGCTATGGCTACACCTTC. This codes for CSVRSSASYGYTF.

V usage is TRBV11-2 and J usage is TRBJ2-3; D may be TRBD1 (6 bases). The CDR3 is made up of 14 amino acids. The germline gives CDR1 SGHAT, CDR2 FQNNGV. V was trimmed by 5 bases and J by 2 bases, leaving 11 bases between them. CDR3 in DNA: TGTGCCAGCAGCCCAGGGGTGGCCACAGATACGCAGTATTTT. It codes for CASSPGVATDTQYF. Full variable domain (missing parts from reference TRBV11-2 and TRBJ2-3): EAGVAQSPRYKIIEKRQSVAFWCNPISGHATLYWYQQILGQGPKLLIQFQNNGVVDDSQLPKDRFSAERLKGVDSTLKIQPAKLEDSAVYLCASSPGVATDTQYFGPGTRLTVL.

CDR3 amino acids: CSQKGRYDTDTQYF. The CDR3 DNA sequence: TGTTCCCAAAAAGGCAGGTACGACACAGATACGCAGTATTTT. The V call is TRBV19, the J call TRBJ2-3, with D uncertain. CDR3 size: 14 residues. CDR1 and CDR2 (germline): LNHDA, SQIVND (reference sequence).

The rearrangement joins TRBV6-1 to TRBJ1-1; D perhaps matches TRBD1 (6 bases). CDR3 length: 14 residues. V lost 2 bases, J lost 6 bases, and 13 bases lay in between. In germline, CDR1 is MNHNS, CDR2 SASEGT. CDR3 sequence: CASSESQGQAEAFF. The CDR3, as DNA: TGTGCCAGCAGTGAATCACAGGGCCAAGCTGAAGCTTTCTTT.

The chain links TRBV7-2 to TRBJ2-7; possible D gene TRBD2, 5 bases. The germline CDR1 and CDR2 sequences are SGHTA and FQGNSA. CDR3 length: 14 residues. The V and J ends lost 5 bases and 2 bases respectively, with 13 bases between them. DNA for the CDR3: TGTGCCAGCAGCACTGGAGGCTCTACCTACGAGCAGTACTTC. Its protein product is CASSTGGSTYEQYF.

The chain has TRBV6-6 and TRBJ1-4; D is unresolved. V gave up 6 bases and J gave up 6 bases, with 17 bases separating them. Looked up from germline, CDR1 is MNHNY and CDR2 is SVGAGI (reference sequence). The CDR3 spans 15 residues. This CDR3 is CASSADINFDEKLFF. As DNA, the CDR3 is TGTGCCAGCAGCGCCGACATCAACTTCGATGAAAAACTGTTTTTT.

The CDR3 sequence: CAWSPPGVTTNTEAFF. The CDR3 DNA is TGTGCCTGGAGTCCCCCCGGGGTCACAACCAACACTGAAGCTTTCTTT. The rearrangement uses TRBV30 and TRBJ1-1; no reliable D call. Trimming stripped 2 bases from V and 2 bases from J, with 18 bases between. Looked up from germline, CDR1 is GTSNPN and CDR2 is SVGIG (reference sequence). The CDR3 is made up of 16 amino acids.

The V call is TRBV5-6, the J call TRBJ2-2; TRBD1 might be the D (5 bases). The CDR3 totals 14 residues. The V gene lost 3 bases and the J gene lost 6 bases, with 12 bases spanning the gap. The V gene's germline CDR1 is SGHDT and CDR2 YYEEEE. CDR3 nucleotide sequence: TGTGCCAGCAGCTGGGGCCTCGCTTCCGGGGAGCTGTTTTTT. Protein sequence: CASSWGLASGELFF.

The chain carries TRBV12-3 or TRBV12-4 and TRBJ1-1; 10 nucleotides agree with TRBD1. The CDR3 contains 13 residues. J lost 5 bases, V lost 8 bases, and 5 bases had no gene match. The CDR3 sequence: CASDRTGGTEAFF. The CDR3 DNA reads TGTGCCAGCGATCGGACAGGGGGAACTGAAGCTTTCTTT.

This sequence joins TRBV4-2 and TRBJ2-5; TRBD1 matches 8 bases. The CDR3 runs to 16 residues. Germline V gene lookup returns CDR1 LGHNA and CDR2 YNFKEQ. J gave up 2 bases and V 3 bases, and 8 bases lay outside the gene matches. CDR3 sequence: CASSQVSRGQQETQYF. For the CDR3, the DNA is TGTGCCAGCAGCCAGGTGTCCAGGGGGCAGCAAGAGACCCAGTACTTC.

J is TRBJ2-1 and V is TRBV4-1, with a weak D call TRBD1 (6 bases). The ends were cut back, 0 bases at V and 7 bases at J, with 10 bases in the middle. Germline V gene sequence: CDR1 MGHRA, CDR2 YSYEKL. The CDR3 sequence is 14 residues long. CDR3 protein: CASSQEYRDNEQFF. For the CDR3, the DNA is TGCGCCAGCAGCCAAGAATACAGGGATAATGAGCAGTTCTTC.

The chain uses TRBV27 and TRBJ1-1; 11 bases line up with TRBD1. This CDR3 is 15 amino acids long. The ends lost 5 bases at V and 5 bases at J; junction bases unmatched: 7. Germline assignment: CDR1 MNHEY and CDR2 SMNVEV (reference sequence). The CDR3: CASSPGQGARTEAFF. As DNA, the CDR3 is TGTGCCAGCAGTCCAGGACAGGGGGCGCGAACTGAAGCTTTCTTT.

The chain is built from TRBV5-6 and TRBJ1-1, with D possibly matching TRBD1 (6 bases). With 4 bases removed from V and 11 bases from J, the gap between germline ends came to 15 bases. CDR1 and CDR2 from the germline V gene are SGHDT and YYEEEE. This CDR3 has 12 amino acids. In nucleotides, the CDR3 is TGTGCCAGCAGCATACCACAGGGAGGGGCTTTCTTT. It specifies CASSIPQGGAFF.

The chain uses TRBV7-2 and TRBJ2-1; 10 bases agree with TRBD2. The CDR3 has 16 amino acids. Trimming at V came to 1 base and at J to 6 bases, leaving 6 bases not matched to a gene. Germline CDR1 reads SGHTA; CDR2 reads FQGNSA. CDR3 in DNA: TGTGCCAGCAGCTTAGAGGGTAGCGGGGGGTTCAATGAGCAGTTCTTC. This gives the protein CASSLEGSGGFNEQFF.

The chain links TRBV16 to TRBJ1-1; D is unclear. Trimming took off 3 bases at V and 1 base at J, with 9 bases between the two ends. Per the germline V gene, CDR1 is KGHSY and CDR2 is FQNENV. CDR3 size: 14 residues. The CDR3 loop reads CASSHRSRNTEAFF. The DNA for the CDR3 is TGTGCCAGCAGCCATCGTTCCAGGAACACTGAAGCTTTCTTT.

The chain links TRBV6-5 to TRBJ2-3, with D perhaps matching TRBD2 (5 bases). Germline V CDR1 and CDR2: MNHEY, SVGAGI. The V and J ends lost 5 bases and 1 base respectively, with 10 bases between them. The CDR3 sequence is 14 residues long. The CDR3 DNA sequence: TGTGCCAGCAGTACGGAGGACGGCACAGATACGCAGTATTTT. It yields the protein CASSTEDGTDTQYF.

This clone appeared a single time. J is TRBJ1-4 and V is TRBV18, with 10 bases identical to TRBD1. Trimming at V came to 0 bases and at J to 3 bases, leaving 10 bases not matched to a gene. The CDR3 is 19 residues long. CDR1 is KGHSH, CDR2 LQKENI, per germline. This CDR3 is CASSPPRQGAQNSNEKLFF. The DNA of the CDR3 is TGTGCCAGCTCACCACCGAGACAGGGGGCGCAGAATTCTAATGAAAAACTGTTTTTT.

The chain is built from TRBV6-5 and TRBJ1-3, with D possibly being TRBD1 (5 bases). Germline V gene sequence: CDR1 MNHEY, CDR2 SVGAGI. The CDR3 totals 16 residues. The germline V and J ends were trimmed by 2 bases and 4 bases, with 15 bases remaining between them. In DNA, the CDR3 is TGTGCCAGCAGTTACGCGGGACCGGCGAGCGGAAACACCATATATTTT. Translating it yields CASSYAGPASGNTIYF.

This clone was seen once. J is TRBJ2-1 and V is TRBV6-4; 11 positions agree with TRBD2. Trimming cost V 6 bases and J 7 bases; bases outside gene matches: 11. CDR1 MRHNA and CDR2 SNTAGT come from the germline V gene. The length of the CDR3 is 16 residues. For the CDR3, the DNA is TGTGCCAGCAGCCGGGCTACTAGCGGGGGCTCGAATGAGCAGTTCTTC. It encodes CASSRATSGGSNEQFF.

The chain employs TRBV7-2 and TRBJ2-1, with 11 bases lining up with TRBD2. CDR1 SGHTA and CDR2 FQGNSA come from the germline V gene. This CDR3 has 15 residues. V trimming: 4 bases; J trimming: 4 bases; junction bases outside the gene matches: 3. The CDR3 reads CASSSGLAEYNEQFF. CDR3 coding DNA: TGTGCCAGCAGCTCGGGACTAGCGGAGTACAATGAGCAGTTCTTC.

The chain carries TRBV6-2 or TRBV6-3 and TRBJ1-6, with D possibly being TRBD1 (6 bases). Germline assignment: CDR1 MNHEY and CDR2 SVGEGT. Deletions cut 5 bases from V and 7 bases from J, with 21 bases between. The CDR3 totals 17 residues. The CDR3 sequence is CASSGPGGQVVNSPLHF. For the CDR3, the DNA is TGTGCCAGCAGTGGACCCGGGGGGCAGGTTGTCAATTCACCCCTCCACTTT.

The rearrangement links TRBV30 to TRBJ1-1; D might be TRBD1 (5 bases). V shed 4 bases and J shed 5 bases, with 20 bases lying between them. The CDR3 spans 15 residues. Germline V gene lookup returns CDR1 GTSNPN and CDR2 SVGIG (reference sequence). The CDR3 bases are TGTGCCTGGATGGGGGTCCGACGGGGACTGACTGAAGCTTTCTTT. Its translation is CAWMGVRRGLTEAFF.

V is TRBV30 and J is TRBJ2-5; perhaps TRBD2 as D (5 bases). V was trimmed by 0 bases and J by 7 bases, leaving 12 bases between them. This CDR3 has 13 amino acids. Germline V gives CDR1 GTSNPN, CDR2 SVGIG (reference sequence). CDR3 DNA sequence: TGTGCCTGGAGTGTACTAGGTCCCGGGACCCAGTACTTC. Amino acids: CAWSVLGPGTQYF.

The V and J genes are TRBV21-1 and TRBJ1-2. TRBV21-1 is classified as a pseudogene. This CDR3 region has 13 residues. CDR3 nucleotide sequence: TGTGCCAGCAGCAAAGATTATTTTAATGGCTACACCTTC. Translating gives CASSKDYFNGYTF.

The chain carries TRBV3-1 (or the pseudogene TRBV3-2) and TRBJ2-7; the D gene is possibly TRBD1 (6 bases). CDR3 size: 15 residues. Germline values: CDR1 LGHDT, CDR2 YNNKEL (reference sequence). V dropped 4 bases and J dropped 0 bases, with 13 bases sitting between them. The CDR3 protein is CASSPGQQSSYEQYF. In nucleotides, the CDR3 is TGTGCCAGCAGCCCCGGACAGCAATCCTCCTACGAGCAGTACTTC.

V is TRBV6-2 or TRBV6-3 and J is TRBJ1-2; D call uncertain. V gave up 4 bases and J gave up 5 bases, with 8 bases separating them. The CDR3 has 12 amino acids. Looked up from germline, CDR1 is MNHEY and CDR2 is SVGEGT. CDR3 region: CASSSAGYGYTF. The CDR3 DNA reads as TGTGCCAGCAGTTCCGCGGGATATGGCTACACCTTC.

The chain combines TRBV7-2 with TRBJ1-1; D remains ambiguous. Trimming left V 1 base short and J 3 bases short, with 6 bases between. The CDR3 totals 13 residues. From germline, CDR1 is SGHTA and CDR2 FQGNSA. The CDR3: CASSLVVDTEAFF. The CDR3 nucleotides are TGTGCCAGCAGCTTAGTAGTGGACACTGAAGCTTTCTTT.

This rearrangement joins TRBV5-1 to TRBJ2-2; 9 bases are a match to TRBD2. The CDR3 runs 16 residues. The germline gives CDR1 SGHRS, CDR2 YFSETQ. V lost 7 bases, J lost 0 bases, and 7 bases stayed unmatched. The CDR3 region has the DNA TGCGCCAGCGGTACCGGGACTAGCTCGAACACCGGGGAGCTGTTTTTT. This gives the protein CASGTGTSSNTGELFF.